The 18 T cell receptor beta chains given below trace back to one sample, sequenced in a study of T cell changes during pregnancy in multiple sclerosis. The repertoire was sequenced with immunoSEQ multiplex PCR; TCRdb's copy has only in-frame clones and lacks some. This table has 75,000 to 95,000 clones, roughly 92% appearing once. The sequencing here drew on peripheral blood, taken after pregnancy. The receptor set was obtained from a female donor with multiple sclerosis, enrolled in a pregnancy study.

V is TRBV7-9 and J is TRBJ1-1, with D perhaps TRBD1 (5 bases). This CDR3 contains 12 residues. Germline CDR1 is SEHNR and CDR2 is FQNEAQ (reference sequence). V was pared by 8 bases and J by 4 bases, with 11 bases between. CDR3 in amino acids: CASLRGSTEAFF. The CDR3 DNA follows: TGTGCCAGCCTCCGGGGGAGCACTGAAGCTTTCTTT.

This chain connects TRBV4-1 to TRBJ2-1; 9 bases match TRBD2. Germline-derived CDR1 and CDR2 are MGHRA and YSYEKL. V dropped 0 bases and J dropped 8; count of bases not matched to a gene: 5. The CDR3 is 15 amino acids. The CDR3 loop reads CASSQEGTSFYEQFF. The CDR3 nucleotides are TGCGCCAGCAGCCAAGAGGGGACTAGCTTCTATGAGCAGTTCTTC.

The chain employs TRBV4-2 and TRBJ2-3; 9 bases are a match to TRBD2. This CDR3 comprises 17 residues. V dropped 0 bases and J dropped 5; count of bases not matched to a gene: 9. Germline lookup yields CDR1 LGHNA and CDR2 YNFKEQ. The CDR3 coding sequence is TGTGCCAGCAGCCAAGAATGGGCTAGCGGGATTGTAGATACGCAGTATTTT. As protein: CASSQEWASGIVDTQYF.

This chain links TRBV5-1 with TRBJ2-1; 13 bases agree with TRBD2. The CDR3 contains 16 residues. V lost 4 bases to trimming and J lost 6 bases; unmatched junction nucleotides: 7. CDR1 and CDR2 from the germline V gene are SGHRS and YFSETQ. In nucleotides, the CDR3 is TGCGCCAGCAGCGGCCGACTAGCGGGAGGTGGCAATGAGCAGTTCTTC. Translation gives CASSGRLAGGGNEQFF.

This chain uses TRBV5-6 with TRBJ1-1; D is ambiguous. This CDR3 region has 13 residues. V was clipped by 1 base and J by 3 bases, with 7 bases between them. The germline gives CDR1 SGHDT, CDR2 YYEEEE. CDR3 sequence (DNA): TGTGCCAGCAGCTTGTTCGGGGACACTGAAGCTTTCTTT. Residues: CASSLFGDTEAFF.

V usage is TRBV19 and J usage is TRBJ2-6, with D possibly matching TRBD2 (7 bases). Germline assignment: CDR1 LNHDA and CDR2 SQIVND (reference sequence). The germline V and J ends were trimmed by 7 bases and 4 bases, with 11 bases remaining between them. The CDR3 covers 14 residues. The DNA of the CDR3 is TGTGCCAGTATTGGGGGGGCAGGGGCCAACGTCCTGACTTTC. Its translation is CASIGGAGANVLTF.

The J gene is TRBJ1-4, the V gene TRBV7-2; D gene ambiguous. CDR3 size: 14 residues. V was cut by 1 base and J by 6 bases, with 9 bases left in between. Germline CDR1 and CDR2: SGHTA and FQGNSA. CDR3 residues: CASSLDMVDEKLFF. CDR3 sequence (DNA): TGTGCCAGCAGCTTAGACATGGTGGATGAAAAACTGTTTTTT.

The chain has TRBV5-1 and TRBJ1-1; D unclear. V lost 6 bases to trimming and J lost 0 bases, with 15 bases between them. Germline V gene data show CDR1 as SGHRS and CDR2 as YFSETQ. The CDR3 loop spans 15 amino acids. The CDR3 DNA sequence: TGCGCCAGCAACCCACCGGGGAGTTTGAACACTGAAGCTTTCTTT. It codes for CASNPPGSLNTEAFF. The variable domain in full, with the rest retrieved from reference TRBV5-1 and TRBJ1-1, is KAGVTQTPRYLIKTRGQQVTLSCSPISGHRSVSWYQQTPGQGLQFLFEYFSETQRNKGNFPGRFSGRQFSNSRSEMNVSTLELGDSALYLCASNPPGSLNTEAFFGQGTRLTVV.

This clone was observed a handful of times. The chain recombines TRBV30 with TRBJ1-1, with D unresolved. The germline gives CDR1 GTSNPN, CDR2 SVGIG (reference sequence). The CDR3 is 14 residues long. Trimming shortened V by 0 bases and J by 1 base, and 9 bases separated the two germline ends. CDR3 in DNA: TGTGCCTGGAGTGTAATCCTATGGAACACTGAAGCTTTCTTT. Amino acids: CAWSVILWNTEAFF.

V usage is TRBV5-1 and J usage is TRBJ2-1; 8 bases are a match to TRBD2. The CDR3 extends over 15 amino acids. The V gene's germline CDR1 is SGHRS and CDR2 YFSETQ. J was trimmed by 2 bases and V by 5 bases; bases with no gene match: 6. This CDR3 is CASSSGTSTYNEQFF. The CDR3 coding sequence is TGCGCCAGCAGTTCCGGGACTAGTACCTACAATGAGCAGTTCTTC.

The chain recombines TRBV30 with TRBJ2-5; a possible D gene is TRBD1 (6 bases). CDR3 length: 13 residues. Trimming shortened V by 0 bases and J by 5 bases, and 10 bases separated the two germline ends. From germline, CDR1 is GTSNPN and CDR2 SVGIG (reference sequence). Here the CDR3 reads CAWSVKGVETQYF. In nucleotides, the CDR3 is TGTGCCTGGAGTGTAAAGGGGGTGGAGACCCAGTACTTC.

The V and J genes are TRBV6-1 and TRBJ2-7; 7 nucleotides agree with TRBD1. The CDR3 has 14 residues. CDR1 and CDR2 from the germline V gene are MNHNS and SASEGT. Trimming removed 5 bases from V and 5 bases from J; junction bases left unmatched: 9. CDR3 DNA: TGTGCCAGCAGTCTTACAGGGGCCATCCACGAGCAGTACTTC. Residues: CASSLTGAIHEQYF.

The rearrangement joins TRBV7-2 to TRBJ2-7; TRBD2 matches at 8 bases. The CDR3 extends over 17 amino acids. Germline lookup yields CDR1 SGHTA and CDR2 FQGNSA. The V segment lost 4 bases and the J segment 3 bases; nucleotides outside the gene matches: 14. CDR3 nucleotides: TGTGCCAGCAGCTCCCCTTCCGACGGGGGGGGATTCTACGAGCAGTACTTC. It yields the protein CASSSPSDGGGFYEQYF.

V is TRBV2 and J is TRBJ2-2; 8 bases are a match to TRBD1. From germline, CDR1 is SNHLY and CDR2 FYNNEI. V gave up 2 bases and J gave up 5 bases; unmatched junction bases: 4. The length of the CDR3 is 15 residues. The CDR3 sequence: CASSEQGAGTGELFF. DNA of the CDR3: TGTGCCAGCAGTGAACAGGGGGCGGGAACCGGGGAGCTGTTTTTT.

This chain links TRBV29-1 with TRBJ1-1; no clear D. Germline CDR1 reads SQVTM; CDR2 reads ANQGSEA. CDR3 length equals 14 residues. The germline V and J ends were trimmed by 4 bases and 4 bases, with 16 bases remaining between them. The CDR3 DNA follows: TGCAGCGTTGTATCCCCGGAAGGGAGCACTGAAGCTTTCTTT. This gives the protein CSVVSPEGSTEAFF.

The chain joins TRBV21-1 to TRBJ1-1. TRBV21-1 is recorded as a pseudogene. This CDR3 has 15 residues. The DNA of the CDR3 is TGTGCCAGCAGCAACGGGAAAAAGGGTGGTTCTGAAGCTTTCTTT. Translated: CASSNGKKGGSEAFF.

V usage is TRBV4-2 and J usage is TRBJ2-6; 9 nucleotides match TRBD1. CDR1 and CDR2 from the germline V gene are LGHNA and YNFKEQ. V was pared by 4 bases and J by 0 bases, with 7 bases of the junction left unmatched. The CDR3 contains 18 residues. The CDR3 DNA sequence: TGTGCCAGCAGCCGGGGACAGGGTGATCACTCTGGGGCCAACGTCCTGACTTTC. It yields the protein CASSRGQGDHSGANVLTF.

The chain carries TRBV13 and TRBJ2-1; 14 nucleotides align to TRBD2. Germline V gene lookup returns CDR1 PRHDT and CDR2 FYEKMQ (reference sequence). V shed 4 bases, J shed 5 bases, and the junction held 1 base outside the gene matches. The CDR3 has 15 residues. The CDR3 DNA sequence: TGTGCCAGCAGCTCGGGACTAGCGGGAGACAATGAGCAGTTCTTC. Translated, it gives CASSSGLAGDNEQFF.